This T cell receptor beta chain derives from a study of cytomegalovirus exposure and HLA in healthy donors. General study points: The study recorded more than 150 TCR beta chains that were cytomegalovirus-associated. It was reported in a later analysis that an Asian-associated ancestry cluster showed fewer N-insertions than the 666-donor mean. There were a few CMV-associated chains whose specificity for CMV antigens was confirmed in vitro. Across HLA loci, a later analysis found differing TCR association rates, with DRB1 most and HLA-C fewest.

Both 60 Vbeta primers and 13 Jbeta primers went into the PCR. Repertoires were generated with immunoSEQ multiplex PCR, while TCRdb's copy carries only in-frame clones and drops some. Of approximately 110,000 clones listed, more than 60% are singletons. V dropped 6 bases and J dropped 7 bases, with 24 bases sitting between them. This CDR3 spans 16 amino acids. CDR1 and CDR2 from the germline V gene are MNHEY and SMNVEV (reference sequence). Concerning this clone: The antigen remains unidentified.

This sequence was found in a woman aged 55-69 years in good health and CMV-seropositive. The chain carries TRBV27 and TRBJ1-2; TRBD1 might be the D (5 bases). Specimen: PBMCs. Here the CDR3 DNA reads TGTGCCAGCAGCCCCGTGGACACTCAATCAAGGGGTGGCTACACCTTC. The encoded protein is CASSPVDTQSRGGYTF.